This T cell receptor beta chain was obtained from a study of spatial heterogeneity in lung cancer. Many counts were recorded for this clonotype. The target antigen is unknown. Findings and limits, study-wide: Resection saw ubiquitous expanded tumor TCRs appear in blood more than follow-up did.

Sample time point: blood at routine non-recurrence follow-up after resection. The CDR3 has 14 amino acids. The germline V gene has CDR1 LNHDA and CDR2 SQIVND (reference sequence). The V and J ends lost 6 bases and 4 bases, in that order; junction bases with no gene match: 3. A unique molecular identifier was attached to every TCR cDNA molecule. MiXCR, applied by TCRdb to the 5' RACE reads, yields one record per CDR3 protein. Of tens of thousands of distinct CDR3 sequences listed, roughly 12% are singletons. The chain recombines TRBV19 with TRBJ2-2; 9 bases fit TRBD1. This receptor was taken from a male donor with early-stage non-small cell lung cancer. The material sequenced was PBMCs, taken at follow-up. CDR3 region: CASRIQGATGELFF. CDR3 sequence (DNA): TGTGCCAGTAGGATACAGGGGGCCACCGGGGAGCTGTTTTTT.